One and the same sample provided the 10 T cell receptor beta chains below, sequenced in a study of shared clonotypes between healthy human individuals. Clones were sequenced by immunoSEQ multiplex PCR, and TCRdb holds only the in-frame ones, with some missing. The sample has about 2.3 million clones, about 92% seen once. Specimen: naive CD4+ T cells from PBMCs. As for subset: CD45RA+ positively selected. The receptors come from a man younger than 35 in good health. Some clones in this sample may be carry-over from other donors' samples.

The chain recombines TRBV6-5 with TRBJ1-1, with D hard to call. The CDR3 spans 14 residues. Germline loops: CDR1 MNHEY, CDR2 SVGAGI. Deletions cut 0 bases from V and 1 base from J, with 6 bases between. The CDR3 spells CASSYSHGNTEAFF. The CDR3 region has the DNA TGTGCCAGCAGTTACTCGCATGGGAACACTGAAGCTTTCTTT.

The chain employs TRBV5-6 and TRBJ2-1; D is possibly TRBD2 (6 bases). The CDR3 contains 15 residues. The germline V gene has CDR1 SGHDT and CDR2 YYEEEE. V was clipped by 0 bases and J by 1 base, with 8 bases between them. For the CDR3, the DNA is TGTGCCAGCAGCTTGGCGGGGAGGTCCTACAATGAGCAGTTCTTC. Its translation is CASSLAGRSYNEQFF.

The chain couples TRBV28 to TRBJ2-7; a weak D match, TRBD2 (5 bases). V dropped 8 bases and J dropped 6 bases, with 20 bases sitting between them. Germline V gene sequence: CDR1 MDHEN, CDR2 SYDVKM. This CDR3 is 14 amino acids long. As DNA, the CDR3 is TGTGCCAGCTCTTCCGACGCCCCCGCGGGCGAGCAGTACTTC. This gives the protein CASSSDAPAGEQYF.

This clone was seen only once. V gene TRBV27 combines with J gene TRBJ2-7, with 7 positions matching TRBD1. The germline V gene encodes CDR1 MNHEY and CDR2 SMNVEV (reference sequence). V trimming: 3 bases; J trimming: 3 bases; junction bases outside the gene matches: 5. The CDR3 has 14 amino acids. The DNA for the CDR3 is TGTGCCAGCAGTTTGACAGGGACCTACTACGAGCAGTACTTC. This gives the protein CASSLTGTYYEQYF.

This chain uses TRBV5-6 with TRBJ1-4; 7 bases map to TRBD1. V dropped 5 bases and J dropped 4; count of bases not matched to a gene: 11. Germline V lookup: CDR1 SGHDT, CDR2 YYEEEE. This CDR3 is 16 amino acids long. CDR3 in amino acids: CASRLHPTGDNEKLFF. The CDR3, as DNA: TGTGCCAGCAGGTTACATCCCACAGGGGATAATGAAAAACTGTTTTTT.

The chain carries TRBV18 and TRBJ1-1; D unclear. The CDR3 is made up of 12 amino acids. Germline CDR1 reads KGHSH; CDR2 reads LQKENI. Trimming stripped 3 bases from V and 6 bases from J, with 8 bases between. For the CDR3, the DNA is TGTGCCAGCTCACCCGGACGTCCTGAAGCTTTCTTT. It is translated as CASSPGRPEAFF. Full variable domain (rest looked up from reference TRBV18 and TRBJ1-1): NAGVMQNPRHLVRRRGQEARLRCSPMKGHSHVYWYRQLPEEGLKFMVYLQKENIIDESGMPKERFSAEFPKEGPSILRIQQVVRGDSAAYFCASSPGRPEAFFGQGTRLTVV.

The rearrangement uses TRBV7-9 and TRBJ1-4, with unresolved D. Germline V gene sequence: CDR1 SEHNR, CDR2 FQNEAQ (reference sequence). V shed 5 bases and J shed 2 bases, with 12 bases lying between them. This CDR3 has 15 amino acids. CDR3 sequence (DNA): TGTGCCAGCAGCCCCAAATCGGGGACTAATGAAAAACTGTTTTTT. Translating gives CASSPKSGTNEKLFF.

The CDR3 DNA is TGTGCCAGCAGCGTAGGGCCGACCTGGGCAGATACGCAGTATTTT. It is translated as CASSVGPTWADTQYF. The genes are TRBV9 and TRBJ2-3; no firm D call. V lost 0 bases and J 4 bases, leaving 12 bases between the germline ends. Germline values: CDR1 SGDLS, CDR2 YYNGEE. The CDR3 totals 15 residues.

The chain uses TRBV30 and TRBJ1-3, with 8 bases aligning to TRBD1. V was pared by 2 bases and J by 0 bases, with 9 bases of the junction left unmatched. Germline CDR1 GTSNPN, CDR2 SVGIG (reference sequence). CDR3 size: 17 residues. The CDR3 DNA sequence: TGTGCCTGGAGTAAAGGACAGGGCCTCTTCTCTGGAAACACCATATATTTT. Protein product: CAWSKGQGLFSGNTIYF.

Points on this clone: One end of the junction is discordant with germline, which a read error may explain. The V call is TRBV11-2, the J call TRBJ2-3, with D hard to call. There are 12 residues in the CDR3. Germline loops: CDR1 SGHAT, CDR2 FQNNGV. The CDR3 protein is CASSTMLGSTGF. The CDR3, as DNA: TGTGCCAGCAGCACCATGTTAGGCTCGACTGGGTTT.